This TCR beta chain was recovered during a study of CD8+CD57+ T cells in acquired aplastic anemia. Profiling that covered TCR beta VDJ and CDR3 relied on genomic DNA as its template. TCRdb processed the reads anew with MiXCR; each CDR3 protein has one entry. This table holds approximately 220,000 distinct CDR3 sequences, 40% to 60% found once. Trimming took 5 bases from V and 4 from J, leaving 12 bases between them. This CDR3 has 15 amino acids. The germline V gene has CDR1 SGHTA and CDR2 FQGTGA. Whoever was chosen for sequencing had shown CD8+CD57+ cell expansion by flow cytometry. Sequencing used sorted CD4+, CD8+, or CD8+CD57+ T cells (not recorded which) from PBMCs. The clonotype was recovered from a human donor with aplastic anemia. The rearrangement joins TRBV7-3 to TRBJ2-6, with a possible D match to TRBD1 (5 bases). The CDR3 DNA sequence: TGTGCCAGCAGCATAGACAGCCCCGGGGCCAACGTCCTGACTTTC. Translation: CASSIDSPGANVLTF.